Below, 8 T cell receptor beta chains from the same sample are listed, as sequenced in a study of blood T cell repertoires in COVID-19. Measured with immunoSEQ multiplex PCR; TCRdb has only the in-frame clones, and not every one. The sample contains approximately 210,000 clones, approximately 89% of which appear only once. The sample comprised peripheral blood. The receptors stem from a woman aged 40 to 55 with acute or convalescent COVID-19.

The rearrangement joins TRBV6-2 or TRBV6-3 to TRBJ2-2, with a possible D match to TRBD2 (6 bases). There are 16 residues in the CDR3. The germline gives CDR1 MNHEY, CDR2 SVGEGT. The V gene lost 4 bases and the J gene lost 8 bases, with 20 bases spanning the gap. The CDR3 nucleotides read TGTGCCAGCAGTTGGGCCGGGACTCCTCTAGCTGGGGAGCTGTTTTTT. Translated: CASSWAGTPLAGELFF.

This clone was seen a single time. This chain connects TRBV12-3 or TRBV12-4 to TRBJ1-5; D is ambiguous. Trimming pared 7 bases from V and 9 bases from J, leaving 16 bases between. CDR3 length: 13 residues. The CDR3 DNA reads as TGTGCCAGCACACTTACGATCGAGGGGCCCCAGCATTTT. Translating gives CASTLTIEGPQHF.

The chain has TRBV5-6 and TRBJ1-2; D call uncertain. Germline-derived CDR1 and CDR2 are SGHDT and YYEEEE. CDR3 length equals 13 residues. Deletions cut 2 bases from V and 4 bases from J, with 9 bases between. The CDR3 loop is CASSFNGFYGYTF. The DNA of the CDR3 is TGTGCCAGCAGCTTTAACGGGTTCTATGGCTACACCTTC. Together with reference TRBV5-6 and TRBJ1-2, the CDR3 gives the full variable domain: DAGVTQSPTHLIKTRGQQVTLRCSPKSGHDTVSWYQQALGQGPQFIFQYYEEEERQRGNFPDRFSGHQFPNYSSELNVNALLLGDSALYLCASSFNGFYGYTFGSGTRLTVV.

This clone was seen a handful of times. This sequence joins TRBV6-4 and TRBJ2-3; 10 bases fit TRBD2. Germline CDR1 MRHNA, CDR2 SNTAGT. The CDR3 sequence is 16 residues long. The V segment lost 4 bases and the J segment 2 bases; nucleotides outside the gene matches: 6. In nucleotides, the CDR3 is TGTGCCAGCAGTGTCTCTAGCGGGGGCTCCACAGATACGCAGTATTTT. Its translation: CASSVSSGGSTDTQYF.

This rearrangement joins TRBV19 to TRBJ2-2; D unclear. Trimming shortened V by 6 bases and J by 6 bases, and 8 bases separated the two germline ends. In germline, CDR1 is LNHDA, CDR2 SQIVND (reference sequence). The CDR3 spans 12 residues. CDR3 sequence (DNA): TGTGCCAGTAGCCAGTGGCCCGGGGAGCTGTTTTTT. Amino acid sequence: CASSQWPGELFF.

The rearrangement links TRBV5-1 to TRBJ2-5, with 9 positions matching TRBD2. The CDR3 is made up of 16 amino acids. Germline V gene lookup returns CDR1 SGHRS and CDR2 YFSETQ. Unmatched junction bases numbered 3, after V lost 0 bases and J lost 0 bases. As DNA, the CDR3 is TGCGCCAGCAGCTTGGTGGCTAGCGGGAACCAAGAGACCCAGTACTTC. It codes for CASSLVASGNQETQYF.

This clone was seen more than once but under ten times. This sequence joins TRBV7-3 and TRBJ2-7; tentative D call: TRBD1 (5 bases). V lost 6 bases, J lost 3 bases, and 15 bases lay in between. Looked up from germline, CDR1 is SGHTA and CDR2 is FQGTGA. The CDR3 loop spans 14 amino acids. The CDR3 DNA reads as TGTGCCAGCAGACCCCGGACAACCATCTACGAGCAGTACGTC. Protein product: CASRPRTTIYEQYV.

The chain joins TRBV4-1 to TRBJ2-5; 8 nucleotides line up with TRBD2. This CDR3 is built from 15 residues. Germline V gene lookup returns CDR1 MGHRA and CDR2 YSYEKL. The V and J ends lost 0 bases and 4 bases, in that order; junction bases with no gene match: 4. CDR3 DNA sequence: TGCGCCAGCAGCCAAGATCGGGCGGGGGGAGAGACCCAGTACTTC. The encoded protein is CASSQDRAGGETQYF.